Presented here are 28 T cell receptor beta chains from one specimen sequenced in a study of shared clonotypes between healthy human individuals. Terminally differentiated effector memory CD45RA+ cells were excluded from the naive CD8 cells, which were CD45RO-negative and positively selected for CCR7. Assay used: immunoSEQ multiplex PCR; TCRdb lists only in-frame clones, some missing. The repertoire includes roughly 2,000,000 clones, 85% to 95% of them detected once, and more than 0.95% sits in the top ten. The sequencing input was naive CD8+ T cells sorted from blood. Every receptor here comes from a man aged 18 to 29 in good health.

Here the CDR3 DNA reads TGTGCCAGCAGCTTAGTGGGGGAGGCTGAAAAACTGTTTTTT. This sequence encodes CASSLVGEAEKLFF. The genes are TRBV13 and TRBJ1-4; possibly TRBD1 for D (5 bases). V was pared by 1 base and J by 7 bases, with 10 bases between. Germline V lookup: CDR1 PRHDT, CDR2 FYEKMQ (reference sequence). The CDR3 runs to 14 residues.

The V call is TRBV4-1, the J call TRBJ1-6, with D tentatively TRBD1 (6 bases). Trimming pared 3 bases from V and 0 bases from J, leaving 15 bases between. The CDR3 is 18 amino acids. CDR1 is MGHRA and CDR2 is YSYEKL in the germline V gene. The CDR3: CASSHPSRGASYNSPLHF. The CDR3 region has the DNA TGCGCCAGCAGCCATCCCTCTCGGGGGGCCTCCTATAATTCACCCCTCCACTTT.

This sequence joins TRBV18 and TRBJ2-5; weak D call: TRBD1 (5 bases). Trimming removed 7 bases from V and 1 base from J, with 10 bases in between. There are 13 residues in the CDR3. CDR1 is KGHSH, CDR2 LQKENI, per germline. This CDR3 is CASCREFQETQYF. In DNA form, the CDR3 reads TGTGCCAGCTGCAGGGAATTCCAAGAGACCCAGTACTTC.

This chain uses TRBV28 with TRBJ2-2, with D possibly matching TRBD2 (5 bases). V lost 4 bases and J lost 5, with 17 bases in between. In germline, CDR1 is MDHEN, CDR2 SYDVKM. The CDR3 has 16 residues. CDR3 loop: CASSSIVEGWTGELFF. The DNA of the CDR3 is TGTGCCAGCAGTTCAATCGTAGAGGGATGGACCGGGGAGCTGTTTTTT.

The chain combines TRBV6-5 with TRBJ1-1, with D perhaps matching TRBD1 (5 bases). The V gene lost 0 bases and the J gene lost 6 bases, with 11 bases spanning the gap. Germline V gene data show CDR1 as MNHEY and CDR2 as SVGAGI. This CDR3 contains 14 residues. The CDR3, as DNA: TGTGCCAGCAGTTACTCCGGGACGGCCGCTGAAGCTTTCTTT. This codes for CASSYSGTAAEAFF.

Here the CDR3 DNA reads TGTGCCAGCAGCTTAGTGAGGGACAGGGTGAATCAGGTTGGCTCTGGGGCCAACGTCCTGACTTTC. Its translation is CASSLVRDRVNQVGSGANVLTF. The rearrangement uses TRBV13 and TRBJ2-6, with 9 nucleotides matching TRBD1. This CDR3 has 22 residues. Germline values: CDR1 PRHDT, CDR2 FYEKMQ (reference sequence). V shed 1 base and J 0 bases; nucleotides not matched to a gene: 16.

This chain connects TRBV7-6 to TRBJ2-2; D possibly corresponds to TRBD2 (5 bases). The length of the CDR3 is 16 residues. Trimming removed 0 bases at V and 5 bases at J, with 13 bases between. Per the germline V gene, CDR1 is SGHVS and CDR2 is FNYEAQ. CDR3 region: CASSLAGGWATGELFF. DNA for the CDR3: TGTGCCAGCAGCTTAGCAGGAGGTTGGGCAACCGGGGAGCTGTTTTTT.

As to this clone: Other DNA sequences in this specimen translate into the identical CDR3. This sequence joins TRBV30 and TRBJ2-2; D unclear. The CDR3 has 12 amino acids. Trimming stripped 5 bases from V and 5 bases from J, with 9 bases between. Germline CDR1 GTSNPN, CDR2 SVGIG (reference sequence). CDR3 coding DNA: TGTGCCTGGGGAGCTGGAACCGGGGAGCTGTTTTTT. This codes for CAWGAGTGELFF.

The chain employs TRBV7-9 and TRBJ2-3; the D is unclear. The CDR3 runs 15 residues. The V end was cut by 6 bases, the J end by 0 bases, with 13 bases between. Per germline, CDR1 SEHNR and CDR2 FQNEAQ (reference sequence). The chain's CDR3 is CASSSPPDSTDTQYF. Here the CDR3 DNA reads TGTGCCAGCAGTAGCCCACCGGACAGCACAGATACGCAGTATTTT.

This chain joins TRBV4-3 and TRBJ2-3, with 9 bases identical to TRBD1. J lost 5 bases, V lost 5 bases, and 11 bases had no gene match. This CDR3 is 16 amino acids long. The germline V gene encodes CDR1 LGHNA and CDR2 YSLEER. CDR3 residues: CASSWLQGALGDTQYF. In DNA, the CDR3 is TGCGCCAGCAGCTGGCTACAGGGGGCGCTGGGAGATACGCAGTATTTT.

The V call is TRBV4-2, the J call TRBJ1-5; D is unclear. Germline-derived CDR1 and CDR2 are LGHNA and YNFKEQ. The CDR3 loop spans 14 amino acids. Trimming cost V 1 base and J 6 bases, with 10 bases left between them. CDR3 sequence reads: CASSQGLAVQPQHF. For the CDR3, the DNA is TGTGCCAGCAGCCAAGGTCTAGCTGTTCAGCCCCAGCATTTT.

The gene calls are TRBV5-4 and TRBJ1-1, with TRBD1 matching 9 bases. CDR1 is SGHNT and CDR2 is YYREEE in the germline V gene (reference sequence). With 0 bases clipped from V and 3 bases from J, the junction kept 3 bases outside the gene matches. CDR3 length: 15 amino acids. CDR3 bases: TGTGCCAGCAGCTTGGCCACAGGGGGCCACACTGAAGCTTTCTTT. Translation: CASSLATGGHTEAFF. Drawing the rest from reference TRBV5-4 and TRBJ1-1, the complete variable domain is ETGVTQSPTHLIKTRGQQVTLRCSSQSGHNTVSWYQQALGQGPQFIFQYYREEENGRGNFPPRFSGLQFPNYSSELNVNALELDDSALYLCASSLATGGHTEAFFGQGTRLTVV.

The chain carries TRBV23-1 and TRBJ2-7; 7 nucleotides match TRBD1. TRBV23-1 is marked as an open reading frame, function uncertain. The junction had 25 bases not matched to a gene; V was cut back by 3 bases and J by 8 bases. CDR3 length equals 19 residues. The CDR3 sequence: CASSQPGGWNDLGCTQQYF. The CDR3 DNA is TGCGCCAGCAGTCAGCCAGGGGGTTGGAATGACTTGGGGTGTACGCAGCAGTACTTC.

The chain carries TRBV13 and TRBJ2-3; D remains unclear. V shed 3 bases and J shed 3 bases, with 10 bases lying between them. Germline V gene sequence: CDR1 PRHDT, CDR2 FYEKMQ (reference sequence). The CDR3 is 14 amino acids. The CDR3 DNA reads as TGTGCCAGCAGCTTGATGCACGAGACAGATACGCAGTATTTT. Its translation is CASSLMHETDTQYF.

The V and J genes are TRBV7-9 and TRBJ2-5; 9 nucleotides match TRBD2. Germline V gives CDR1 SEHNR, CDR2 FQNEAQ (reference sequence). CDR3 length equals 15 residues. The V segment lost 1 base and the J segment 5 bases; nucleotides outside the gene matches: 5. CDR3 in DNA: TGTGCCAGCAGCTTAGTAGCGGGAGTGGGGGAGACCCAGTACTTC. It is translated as CASSLVAGVGETQYF.

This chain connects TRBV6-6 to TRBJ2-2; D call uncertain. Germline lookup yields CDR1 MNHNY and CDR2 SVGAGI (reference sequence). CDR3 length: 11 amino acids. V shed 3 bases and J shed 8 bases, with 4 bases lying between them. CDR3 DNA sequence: TGTGCCAGCAGTTATGAGGGGGAGCTGTTTTTT. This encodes CASSYEGELFF.

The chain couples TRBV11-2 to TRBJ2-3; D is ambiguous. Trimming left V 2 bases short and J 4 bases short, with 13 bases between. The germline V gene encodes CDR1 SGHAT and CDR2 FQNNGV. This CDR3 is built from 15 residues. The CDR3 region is CASSLIGSHPDTQYF. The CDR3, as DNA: TGTGCCAGCAGCTTAATTGGTTCCCACCCAGATACGCAGTATTTT.

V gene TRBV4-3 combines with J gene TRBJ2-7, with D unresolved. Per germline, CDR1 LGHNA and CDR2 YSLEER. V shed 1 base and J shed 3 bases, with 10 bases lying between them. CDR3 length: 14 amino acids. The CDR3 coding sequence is TGCGCCAGCAGCCAAGCACAATTTGTCTACGAGCAGTACTTC. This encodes CASSQAQFVYEQYF.

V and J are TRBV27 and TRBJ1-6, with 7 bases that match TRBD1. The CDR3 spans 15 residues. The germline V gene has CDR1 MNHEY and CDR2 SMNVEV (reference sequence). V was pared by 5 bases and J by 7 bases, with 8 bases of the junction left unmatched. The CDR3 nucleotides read TGTGCCAGCAGTCCCCCCGGGACAGTCAATTCACCCCTCCACTTT. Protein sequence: CASSPPGTVNSPLHF.

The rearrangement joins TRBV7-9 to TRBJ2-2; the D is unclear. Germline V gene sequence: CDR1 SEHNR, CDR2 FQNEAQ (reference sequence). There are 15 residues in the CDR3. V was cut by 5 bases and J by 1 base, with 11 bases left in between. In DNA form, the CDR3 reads TGTGCCAGCAGCCCTGACATCATGAACACCGGGGAGCTGTTTTTT. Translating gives CASSPDIMNTGELFF.

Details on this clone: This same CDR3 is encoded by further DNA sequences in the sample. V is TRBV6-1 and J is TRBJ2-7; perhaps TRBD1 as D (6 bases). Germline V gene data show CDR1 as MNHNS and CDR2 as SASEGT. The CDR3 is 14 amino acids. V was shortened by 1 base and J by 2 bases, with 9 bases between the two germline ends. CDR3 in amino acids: CASSEGAGAYEQYF. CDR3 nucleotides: TGTGCCAGCAGTGAAGGCGCAGGGGCCTACGAGCAGTACTTC.

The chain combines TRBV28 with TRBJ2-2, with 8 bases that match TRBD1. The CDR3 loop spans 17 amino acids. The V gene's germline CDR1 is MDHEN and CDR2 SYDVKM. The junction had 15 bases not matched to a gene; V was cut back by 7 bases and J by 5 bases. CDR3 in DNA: TGTGCCAGCATTATGGGGACAGGACCTAGTGGGACCGGGGAGCTGTTTTTT. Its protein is CASIMGTGPSGTGELFF.

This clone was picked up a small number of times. CDR3 in DNA: TGTGCCAGCAGCTCGAGGGGGGCAACCTACGAGCAGTACTTC. It translates to CASSSRGATYEQYF. V and J are TRBV5-6 and TRBJ2-7; D is perhaps TRBD1 or TRBD2 (6 bases each). CDR1 SGHDT and CDR2 YYEEEE come from the germline V gene. Trimming took 3 bases from V and 2 from J, leaving 12 bases between them. CDR3 size: 14 residues.

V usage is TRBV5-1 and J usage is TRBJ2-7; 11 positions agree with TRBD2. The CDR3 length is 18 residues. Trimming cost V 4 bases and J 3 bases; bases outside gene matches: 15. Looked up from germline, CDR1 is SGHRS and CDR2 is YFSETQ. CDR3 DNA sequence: TGCGCCAGCAGCAACCCGACTAGCGGGGCGACCTATAGCTACGAGCAGTACTTC. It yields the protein CASSNPTSGATYSYEQYF.

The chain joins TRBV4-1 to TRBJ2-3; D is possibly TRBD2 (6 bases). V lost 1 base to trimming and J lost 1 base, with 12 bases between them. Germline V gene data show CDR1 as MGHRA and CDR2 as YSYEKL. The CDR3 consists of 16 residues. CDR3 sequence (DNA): TGCGCCAGCAGCCAAGGGGGGACTTTTCGCACAGATACGCAGTATTTT. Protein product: CASSQGGTFRTDTQYF.

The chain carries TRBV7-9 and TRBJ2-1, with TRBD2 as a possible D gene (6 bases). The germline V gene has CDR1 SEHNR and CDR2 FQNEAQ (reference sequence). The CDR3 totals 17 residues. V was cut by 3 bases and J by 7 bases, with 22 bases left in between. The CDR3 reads CASSLGGGRYSWNEQFF. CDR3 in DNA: TGTGCCAGCAGCTTGGGAGGAGGCCGTTATAGTTGGAATGAGCAGTTCTTC.

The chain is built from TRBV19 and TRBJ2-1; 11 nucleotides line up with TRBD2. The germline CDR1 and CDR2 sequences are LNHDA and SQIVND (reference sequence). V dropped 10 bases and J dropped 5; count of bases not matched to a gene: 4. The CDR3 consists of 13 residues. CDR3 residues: CAISSGGHNEQFF. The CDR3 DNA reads TGTGCCATATCTAGCGGGGGGCACAATGAGCAGTTCTTC.

CDR3: CASSSNRESTNYGYTF. Here the CDR3 DNA reads TGTGCCAGCAGTTCAAACAGGGAATCAACTAACTATGGCTACACCTTC. The rearrangement links TRBV28 to TRBJ1-2, with D possibly matching TRBD1 (6 bases). From germline, CDR1 is MDHEN and CDR2 SYDVKM. Trimming pared 4 bases from V and 0 bases from J, leaving 15 bases between. The CDR3 totals 16 residues.